Below, 32 T cell receptor beta chains from the same sample are listed, as sequenced in a study of cytomegalovirus exposure and HLA in healthy donors. Primers included in the PCR were 60 Vbeta and 13 Jbeta primers. Some clones are missing from TCRdb's copy, which holds only in-frame ones; the method was immunoSEQ multiplex PCR. This sample has 200,000 to 300,000 clones, with about 80% found just once. What was sequenced was PBMCs. The receptors come from an older woman in good health and CMV-seropositive.

This clone occurred a few times. The DNA of the CDR3 is TGTGCCAGCAGCTTCGTAGCGGGAGCGAACACCGGGGAGCTGTTTTTT. Translating gives CASSFVAGANTGELFF. The chain carries TRBV7-9 and TRBJ2-2, with 9 positions matching TRBD2. V shed 3 bases and J 0 bases; nucleotides not matched to a gene: 2. The germline V gene encodes CDR1 SEHNR and CDR2 FQNEAQ (reference sequence). The CDR3 extends over 16 amino acids. Filled out from reference TRBV7-9 and TRBJ2-2, the complete variable domain reads DTGVSQNPRHKITKRGQNVTFRCDPISEHNRLYWYRQTLGQGPEFLTYFQNEAQLEKSRLLSDRFSAERPKGSFSTLEIQRTEQGDSAMYLCASSFVAGANTGELFFGEGSRLTVL.

This clone was detected ten times or more. J is TRBJ1-4 and V is TRBV6-1; TRBD1 aligns across 7 bases. The length of the CDR3 is 15 residues. Germline V CDR1 and CDR2: MNHNS, SASEGT. Unmatched junction bases numbered 5, after V lost 4 bases and J lost 3 bases. The CDR3 DNA reads as TGTGCCAGCAGTGTACAGGGGATGGCTAATGAAAAACTGTTTTTT. Residues: CASSVQGMANEKLFF.

This clone was found once. V usage is TRBV2 and J usage is TRBJ2-1; TRBD1 matches at 8 bases. V gave up 8 bases and J gave up 0 bases; unmatched junction bases: 3. Germline CDR1 and CDR2: SNHLY and FYNNEI. This CDR3 comprises 14 residues. The CDR3 DNA reads as TGTGCCAGCTCGGACAGGGTCTCCTACAATGAGCAGTTCTTC. Protein product: CASSDRVSYNEQFF.

This chain uses TRBV10-3 with TRBJ2-1, with 7 bases aligning to TRBD1. CDR1 is ENHRY and CDR2 is SYGVKD in the germline V gene. The CDR3 loop spans 14 amino acids. Unmatched junction bases numbered 4, after V lost 2 bases and J lost 6 bases. For the CDR3, the DNA is TGTGCCATCAGTGAGCCCGGGACAGTCAATGAGCAGTTCTTC. Translating gives CAISEPGTVNEQFF.

V usage is TRBV10-1 and J usage is TRBJ2-3; no clear D. In germline, CDR1 is WNHNN, CDR2 SYGVQD (reference sequence). V lost 3 bases to trimming and J lost 6 bases, with 10 bases between them. The CDR3 length is 13 residues. In DNA, the CDR3 is TGCGCCAGCAGTGATTACGAGTGGGATACGCAGTATTTT. This gives the protein CASSDYEWDTQYF.

The chain joins TRBV7-3 to TRBJ2-1; 7 nucleotides line up with TRBD1. V was clipped by 1 base and J by 4 bases; unmatched bases: 4. This CDR3 region has 15 residues. Germline V CDR1 and CDR2: SGHTA, FQGTGA. CDR3 sequence (DNA): TGTGCCAGCAGCTTAAAGGGGGACAGATACAATGAGCAGTTCTTC. This translates into CASSLKGDRYNEQFF.

The chain uses TRBV5-5 and TRBJ2-7, with D uncertain. The CDR3 is 12 amino acids. Trimming cost V 0 bases and J 6 bases, with 7 bases left between them. Germline V CDR1 and CDR2: SGHKS, YYEKEE (reference sequence). In DNA, the CDR3 is TGTGCCAGCAGCTTGGCAGAACGCGAGCAGTACTTC. Translating it yields CASSLAEREQYF.

The rearrangement joins TRBV6-5 to TRBJ2-1; 11 bases fit TRBD1. Germline V CDR1 and CDR2: MNHEY, SVGAGI. Trimming took 6 bases from V and 11 from J; bases not matched to a gene: 12. The CDR3 contains 15 residues. CDR3 loop: CASRSRTGGHPQQFF. CDR3 sequence (DNA): TGTGCCAGCAGGTCCAGGACAGGGGGCCACCCACAGCAGTTCTTC.

The V and J genes are TRBV6-1 and TRBJ1-1; D unclear. The germline CDR1 and CDR2 sequences are MNHNS and SASEGT. The CDR3 is made up of 14 amino acids. V dropped 8 bases and J dropped 10 bases, with 23 bases sitting between them. The CDR3 region is CASDSSLGFSGAFF. The CDR3 coding sequence is TGTGCCAGCGATTCCTCTTTAGGTTTTTCGGGAGCTTTCTTT.

The V call is TRBV27, the J call TRBJ2-7; 14 positions agree with TRBD2. This CDR3 has 15 amino acids. From germline, CDR1 is MNHEY and CDR2 SMNVEV (reference sequence). Unmatched junction bases numbered 5, after V lost 6 bases and J lost 4 bases. CDR3 in DNA: TGTGCCAGCAGGACTAGCGGGAGGGATTGGTACGAGCAGTACTTC. Protein sequence: CASRTSGRDWYEQYF.

The chain carries TRBV7-9 and TRBJ1-5, with D unresolved. This CDR3 is 14 amino acids long. The V gene lost 3 bases and the J gene lost 4 bases, with 10 bases spanning the gap. Germline V gene sequence: CDR1 SEHNR, CDR2 FQNEAQ (reference sequence). Here the CDR3 reads CASSFGQDNQPQHF. The CDR3 region has the DNA TGTGCCAGCAGCTTTGGGCAGGATAATCAGCCCCAGCATTTT.

The rearrangement links TRBV28 to TRBJ1-2; D unresolved. Germline V gene sequence: CDR1 MDHEN, CDR2 SYDVKM. The V and J ends lost 8 bases and 8 bases respectively, with 12 bases between them. The CDR3 extends over 11 amino acids. In DNA, the CDR3 is TGTGCCAGCGTCCTTCGGGGAGGCTACACCTTC. Its protein product is CASVLRGGYTF.

CDR3 in DNA: TGTGCCAGCAGCTTAGGGACTAGCCTCCCGGAGACCCAGTACTTC. Its translation is CASSLGTSLPETQYF. This chain connects TRBV7-9 to TRBJ2-5; the match to TRBD2 covers 8 bases. This CDR3 comprises 15 residues. V was clipped by 1 base and J by 5 bases; unmatched bases: 6. Per the germline V gene, CDR1 is SEHNR and CDR2 is FQNEAQ (reference sequence).

This clone was seen a single time. The V and J genes are TRBV27 and TRBJ2-4; D is ambiguous. CDR1 and CDR2 from the germline V gene are MNHEY and SMNVEV (reference sequence). The CDR3 contains 15 residues. Trimming took off 0 bases at V and 1 base at J, with 7 bases between the two ends. The CDR3 bases are TGTGCCAGCAGTTTATCGGGCTTGGCCAAAAACATTCAGTACTTC. This gives the protein CASSLSGLAKNIQYF.

The chain employs TRBV5-6 and TRBJ2-1; D uncertain. The length of the CDR3 is 13 residues. The V gene's germline CDR1 is SGHDT and CDR2 YYEEEE. With 1 base removed from V and 8 bases from J, the gap between germline ends came to 10 bases. CDR3 sequence reads: CASSLRLGDEQFF. CDR3 nucleotide sequence: TGTGCCAGCAGCTTGAGGTTGGGCGATGAGCAGTTCTTC.

The chain has TRBV27 and TRBJ2-3; no clear D gene. The CDR3 is 14 residues long. The V and J ends lost 5 bases and 2 bases respectively, with 11 bases between them. Germline CDR1 and CDR2: MNHEY and SMNVEV (reference sequence). CDR3 DNA sequence: TGTGCCAGCAGTCGAGTGGTCGCCACAGATACGCAGTATTTT. Translated, it gives CASSRVVATDTQYF.

V usage is TRBV6-1 and J usage is TRBJ2-4; D is perhaps TRBD2 (5 bases). V gave up 11 bases and J gave up 1 base, with 15 bases separating them. The CDR3 contains 14 residues. Germline CDR1 and CDR2: MNHNS and SASEGT. Written as DNA, the CDR3 is TGTGCCGGGAGTTTTGAGTGGGCCAAAAACATTCAGTACTTC. Translated: CAGSFEWAKNIQYF.

V usage is TRBV5-1 and J usage is TRBJ2-5, with TRBD2 matching 7 bases. The CDR3 runs to 15 residues. V lost 4 bases and J lost 5; bases outside the gene matches: 11. Looked up from germline, CDR1 is SGHRS and CDR2 is YFSETQ. Here the CDR3 reads CASSPGLSGIETQYF. The CDR3 region has the DNA TGCGCCAGCAGCCCGGGACTATCGGGAATCGAGACCCAGTACTTC.

The V call is TRBV7-9, the J call TRBJ2-3; a possible D gene is TRBD2 (5 bases). The germline gives CDR1 SEHNR, CDR2 FQNEAQ (reference sequence). The CDR3 extends over 13 amino acids. Trimming took off 6 bases at V and 6 bases at J, with 13 bases between the two ends. CDR3 amino acids: CASSPLQRDTQYF. The CDR3 DNA is TGTGCCAGCAGTCCTCTTCAGCGGGATACGCAGTATTTT.

DNA of the CDR3: TGTGCCAGCAGTGAAAGGGGGTGGGCCAACGTCCTGACTTTC. Protein: CASSERGWANVLTF. The chain carries TRBV6-1 and TRBJ2-6, with D possibly TRBD1 on 6 matching bases. This CDR3 has 14 amino acids. The germline V gene has CDR1 MNHNS and CDR2 SASEGT. Trimming left V 2 bases short and J 5 bases short, with 7 bases between.

The V call is TRBV13, the J call TRBJ2-3; D remains unclear. V was cut by 5 bases and J by 0 bases, with 9 bases left in between. Germline loops: CDR1 PRHDT, CDR2 FYEKMQ (reference sequence). The CDR3 has 14 amino acids. The CDR3 sequence: CASSPGMSTDTQYF. Here the CDR3 DNA reads TGTGCCAGCAGCCCAGGAATGAGCACAGATACGCAGTATTTT.

This sequence joins TRBV5-1 and TRBJ1-2; D uncertain. The CDR3 spans 11 residues. In germline, CDR1 is SGHRS, CDR2 YFSETQ. Trimming removed 4 bases from V and 4 bases from J, with 5 bases in between. The CDR3 coding sequence is TGCGCCAGCAGCCCAGGCTATGGCTACACCTTC. Translating it yields CASSPGYGYTF.

The chain links TRBV4-1 to TRBJ2-5; 10 bases agree with TRBD2. The end of the DNA aligns better with TRBJ2-7, so the J call may be wrong. Looked up from germline, CDR1 is MGHRA and CDR2 is YSYEKL. The CDR3 runs 15 residues. The CDR3 DNA sequence: TGCGCCAGCAGCCAAGAAAAGCGGGAGGGCTACGAGCAGTACTTC. Residues: CASSQEKREGYEQYF.

The V gene is TRBV6-5, the J gene TRBJ1-3, with D maybe TRBD1 (5 bases). V lost 4 bases and J 3 bases, leaving 10 bases between the germline ends. There are 14 residues in the CDR3. Germline CDR1 and CDR2: MNHEY and SVGAGI. Written as DNA, the CDR3 is TGTGCCAGCAGTTTGGGGACTCGTGGAAACACCATATATTTT. This sequence encodes CASSLGTRGNTIYF.

The V gene is TRBV30, the J gene TRBJ1-2; D is undetermined. Per germline, CDR1 GTSNPN and CDR2 SVGIG (reference sequence). This CDR3 has 12 residues. Trimming took off 1 base at V and 4 bases at J, with 7 bases between the two ends. CDR3 bases: TGTGCCTGGAGTGCTCGGTTCTATGGCTACACCTTC. Translation gives CAWSARFYGYTF.

This clone was seen only a few times. J is TRBJ1-1 and V is TRBV10-3; D gene uncertain. Germline loops: CDR1 ENHRY, CDR2 SYGVKD. This CDR3 has 14 residues. Between the trimmed V and J ends, which lost 5 bases and 4 bases, there was a span of 14 bases. CDR3 protein: CAISPRLESTEAFF. CDR3 coding DNA: TGTGCCATCAGTCCCCGACTGGAAAGCACTGAAGCTTTCTTT.

This sequence joins TRBV15 and TRBJ2-5; TRBD2 is a possible D gene (5 bases). Per the germline V gene, CDR1 is LNHNV and CDR2 is YYDKDF (reference sequence). The CDR3 spans 15 residues. V was clipped by 1 base and J by 3 bases, with 12 bases between them. CDR3 bases: TGTGCCACCAGCAGAGGGGGTAGCGTTGAAGAGACCCAGTACTTC. Its translation is CATSRGGSVEETQYF. Filled out from reference TRBV15 and TRBJ2-5, the complete variable domain reads DAMVIQNPRYQVTQFGKPVTLSCSQTLNHNVMYWYQQKSSQAPKLLFHYYDKDFNNEADTPDNFQSRRPNTSFCFLDIRSPGLGDTAMYLCATSRGGSVEETQYFGPGTRLLVL.

CDR3 sequence reads: CASGFPRQGMYEQYF. The CDR3 coding sequence is TGTGCTAGTGGTTTCCCTCGACAGGGGATGTACGAGCAGTACTTC. J is TRBJ2-7 and V is TRBV12-5; 8 positions match TRBD1. The V and J ends lost 3 bases and 4 bases, in that order; junction bases with no gene match: 8. This CDR3 contains 15 residues. Germline V gives CDR1 LGHNT, CDR2 FRNRAP.

V gene TRBV5-1 combines with J gene TRBJ2-1; D is uncertain. Trimming removed 2 bases from V and 4 bases from J, with 10 bases in between. The CDR3 runs 14 residues. Germline CDR1 SGHRS, CDR2 YFSETQ. As DNA, the CDR3 is TGCGCCAGCAGCTTACCTGACACTTACAATGAGCAGTTCTTC. The encoded protein is CASSLPDTYNEQFF.

On this clone: One junction end does not reproduce the germline sequence, and a read error may be involved. The genes are TRBV7-9 and TRBJ1-2, with D possibly TRBD1 on 6 matching bases. The CDR3 has 16 residues. Germline CDR1 reads SEHNR; CDR2 reads FQNEAQ (reference sequence). This chain's CDR3 is CSSSSARDTRNYGYTF. The CDR3 DNA sequence: TGTTCCAGCAGCTCGGCAAGGGACACTCGCAACTATGGCTACACCTTC.

The V call is TRBV4-1, the J call TRBJ1-4; TRBD1 is a possible D gene (6 bases). The germline V and J ends were trimmed by 0 bases and 8 bases, with 10 bases remaining between them. The CDR3 has 14 amino acids. CDR1 and CDR2 from the germline V gene are MGHRA and YSYEKL. The CDR3 spells CASSQDTGWEKLFF. In DNA form, the CDR3 reads TGCGCCAGCAGCCAAGATACAGGGTGGGAAAAACTGTTTTTT.

This clone was observed a few times. The chain is built from TRBV28 and TRBJ1-5, with D hard to call. CDR3 length: 15 amino acids. With 5 bases removed from V and 0 bases from J, the gap between germline ends came to 11 bases. Germline values: CDR1 MDHEN, CDR2 SYDVKM. CDR3 sequence: CASSPRVYSNQPQHF. CDR3 coding DNA: TGTGCCAGCAGTCCCCGAGTGTATAGCAATCAGCCCCAGCATTTT.